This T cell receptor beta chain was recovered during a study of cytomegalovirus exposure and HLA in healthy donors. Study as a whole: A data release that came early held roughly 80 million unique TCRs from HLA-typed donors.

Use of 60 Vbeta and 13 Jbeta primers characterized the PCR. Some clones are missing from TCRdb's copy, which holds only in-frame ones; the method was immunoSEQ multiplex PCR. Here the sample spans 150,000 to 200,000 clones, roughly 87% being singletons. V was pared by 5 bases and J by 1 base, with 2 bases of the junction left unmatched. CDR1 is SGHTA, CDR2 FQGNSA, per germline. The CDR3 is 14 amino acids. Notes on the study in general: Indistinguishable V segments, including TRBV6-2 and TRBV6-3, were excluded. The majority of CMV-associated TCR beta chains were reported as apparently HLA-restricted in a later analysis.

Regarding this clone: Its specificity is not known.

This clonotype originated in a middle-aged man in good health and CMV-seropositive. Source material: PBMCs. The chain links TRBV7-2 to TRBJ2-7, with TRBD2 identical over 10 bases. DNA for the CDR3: TGTGCCAGCAGCCTGGGACTAGCGTCCTACGAGCAGTACTTC. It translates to CASSLGLASYEQYF. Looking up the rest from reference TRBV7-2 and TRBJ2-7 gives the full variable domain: GAGVSQSPSNKVTEKGKDVELRCDPISGHTALYWYRQSLGQGLEFLIYFQGNSAPDKSGLPSDRFSAERTGGSVSTLTIQRTQQEDSAVYLCASSLGLASYEQYFGPGTRLTVT.